The clone carrying this T cell receptor (beta chain) was seen repeatedly, ten times or more. The antigen remains undetermined. These data originate in a study of T cells in Graves' hyperthyroidism and ophthalmopathy. The overall study: At the time of initial diagnosis and before any treatment, peripheral blood was collected. General study points: Through a model of 13 V-J features, ophthalmopathy was separated from stable hyperthyroidism.

RNA transcripts gave rise to amplified TCR beta CDR3 regions. The HTBI primer set drove a first-round RT-PCR of the TCR CDR3. TCRdb re-called the multiplex PCR reads with MiXCR, one entry per CDR3 protein. The sample holds some 490,000 distinct CDR3 sequences, about 22% seen once. The study based diagnoses on clinical symptoms, serum thyroxine and TRAb, thyroid ultrasound and orbital computed tomography. This sample holds PBMCs from about 10 ml fresh peripheral blood. Sequencing input: blood. This clonotype was sampled from a woman aged 70-85 years with Graves' ophthalmopathy.

CDR3 protein: CASSAQMGDTGELFF. DNA for the CDR3: TGTGCCAGCAGCGCCCAGATGGGGGACACCGGGGAGCTGTTTTTT. This chain joins TRBV7-2 and TRBJ2-2; D assignment may be TRBD1 or TRBD2 (5 bases each). Germline V lookup: CDR1 SGHTA, CDR2 FQGNSA. V was clipped by 5 bases and J by 3 bases, with 13 bases between them. The CDR3 runs to 15 residues. The complete variable domain, with remaining parts taken from reference TRBV7-2 and TRBJ2-2, reads GAGVSQSPSNKVTEKGKDVELRCDPISGHTALYWYRQSLGQGLEFLIYFQGNSAPDKSGLPSDRFSAERTGGSVSTLTIQRTQQEDSAVYLCASSAQMGDTGELFFGEGSRLTVL.